The 7 T cell receptor beta chains in this list originate from one sample, sequenced in a study of cytotoxic CD8 clonotypes in ibrutinib-treated CLL (dated by TCRdb to about 2021). Receptor amplification or capture employed the immunoSEQ multiplex PCR assay. TCRdb provides this immuneACCESS table in a form limited to in-frame rearrangements. Some clones are lacking; in checked studies, under half of them reflect an unresolved V gene, and why the rest are absent is not known. This sample comprises 300,000 to 350,000 clones, just under 80% of them detected only once. The top ten constitute roughly 6.3% of the sample. The sample in question was PBMCs, obtained before ibrutinib treatment. The source is a human donor with chronic lymphocytic leukemia.

The chain links TRBV28 to TRBJ1-1; D uncertain. Germline lookup yields CDR1 MDHEN and CDR2 SYDVKM. The CDR3 sequence is 14 residues long. Trimming pared 4 bases from V and 4 bases from J, leaving 13 bases between. CDR3 DNA: TGTGCCAGCAGTTATGGCCTGATTGGCACTGAAGCTTTCTTT. Encoded protein: CASSYGLIGTEAFF.

This chain joins TRBV7-9 and TRBJ1-4; 8 nucleotides agree with TRBD1. Germline V gene sequence: CDR1 SEHNR, CDR2 FQNEAQ (reference sequence). The V segment lost 5 bases and the J segment 7 bases; nucleotides outside the gene matches: 9. This CDR3 is 15 amino acids long. CDR3 in amino acids: CASSPRQGRGEKLFF. The CDR3 nucleotides read TGTGCCAGCAGCCCCCGACAGGGGAGGGGTGAAAAACTGTTTTTT.

This CDR3 reads CASSRGYEQYF. The CDR3 coding sequence is TGTGCCAGCAGCCGCGGATACGAGCAGTACTTC. The J gene is TRBJ2-7, the V gene TRBV7-9, with unresolved D. The CDR3 covers 11 residues. Trimming left V 5 bases short and J 4 bases short, with 6 bases between. In germline, CDR1 is SEHNR, CDR2 FQNEAQ (reference sequence).

The rearrangement uses TRBV27 and TRBJ2-1; weak D call: TRBD2 (5 bases). The CDR3 is made up of 14 amino acids. Germline-derived CDR1 and CDR2 are MNHEY and SMNVEV (reference sequence). With 1 base removed from V and 7 bases from J, the gap between germline ends came to 11 bases. The CDR3 sequence is CASSLYLARNEQFF. The CDR3 DNA follows: TGTGCCAGCAGTTTATACTTAGCGAGGAATGAGCAGTTCTTC.

The chain links TRBV4-1 to TRBJ2-4, with D possibly TRBD2 on 6 matching bases. Per the germline V gene, CDR1 is MGHRA and CDR2 is YSYEKL. Trimming pared 1 base from V and 0 bases from J, leaving 19 bases between. This CDR3 is 19 amino acids long. The CDR3 nucleotides read TGCGCCAGCAGCCAAGGAATTCTCGGGGGAACAATAGCCAAAAACATTCAGTACTTC. Translating it yields CASSQGILGGTIAKNIQYF.

About this clone: This clone may be a read error of a much larger clone one base away. The rearrangement links TRBV9 to TRBJ2-2; the D is unclear. CDR3 size: 11 residues. Trimming removed 3 bases at V and 4 bases at J, with 1 base between. The germline gives CDR1 SGDLS, CDR2 YYNGEE. CDR3 in DNA: TGTGCCAGCAGCGCCACCGGGGAGCTGTTTTTT. Amino acid sequence: CASSATGELFF.

The chain recombines TRBV10-2 with TRBJ1-5; 9 positions match TRBD1. V was pared by 6 bases and J by 4 bases, with 1 base of the junction left unmatched. Per the germline V gene, CDR1 is WSHSY and CDR2 is SAAADI. The CDR3 sequence is 13 residues long. CDR3 nucleotide sequence: TGCGCCAGCAGGGGGACAGGGAATCAGCCCCAGCATTTT. This translates into CASRGTGNQPQHF.